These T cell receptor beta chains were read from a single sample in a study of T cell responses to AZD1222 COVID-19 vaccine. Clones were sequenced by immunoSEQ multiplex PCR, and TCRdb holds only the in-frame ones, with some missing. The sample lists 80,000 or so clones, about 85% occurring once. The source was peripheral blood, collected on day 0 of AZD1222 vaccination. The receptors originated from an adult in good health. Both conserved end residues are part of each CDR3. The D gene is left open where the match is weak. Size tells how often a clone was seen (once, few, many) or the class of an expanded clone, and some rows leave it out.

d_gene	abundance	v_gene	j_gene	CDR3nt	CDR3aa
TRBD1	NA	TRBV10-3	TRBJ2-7	TGTGCCATCAGTGCACAGGGGCACTACGAGCAGTACTTC	CAISAQGHYEQYF
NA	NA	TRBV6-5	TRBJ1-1	TGTGCCAGCAGTTACCCGGACAGTGAAGCTTTCTTT	CASSYPDSEAFF
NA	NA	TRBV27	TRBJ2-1	TGTGCCAGCAGTTTATCTGGTGGTTACAATGAGCAGTTCTTC	CASSLSGGYNEQFF
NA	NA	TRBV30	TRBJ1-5	TGTGCCTGGAGTGTTGGAGGGTCCGGATCGCCCCAGCATTTT	CAWSVGGSGSPQHF
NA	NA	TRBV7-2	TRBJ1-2	TGTGCCAGCAGCTCGCAGGGGAACGGCTATGGCTACACCTTC	CASSSQGNGYGYTF
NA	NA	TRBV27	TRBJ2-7	TGTGCCAGCAGGACAGGACCCCACGAGCAGTACTTC	CASRTGPHEQYF
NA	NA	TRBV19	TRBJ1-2	TGTGCCAGTAGTCGGGACTATGGCTACACCTTC	CASSRDYGYTF
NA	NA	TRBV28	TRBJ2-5	TGTGCCAGCAGTCCAGAAACAGGGACCCGGTCCCAGTACTTC	CASSPETGTRSQYF
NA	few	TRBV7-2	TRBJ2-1	TGTGCCAGCAGCGGATCAGACACGTACCATTACAATGAGCAGTTCTTC	CASSGSDTYHYNEQFF
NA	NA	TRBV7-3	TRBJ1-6	TGTGCCAGCAGCCAAACGGTCCAGTCACCCCTCCACTTT	CASSQTVQSPLHF
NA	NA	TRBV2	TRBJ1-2	TGTGCCAGCAGTGAAGAAGGGAGGGGCTATGGCTACACCTTC	CASSEEGRGYGYTF
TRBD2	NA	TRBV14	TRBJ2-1	TGTGCCAGCAGCCAACAACTAGCGGGGAGTGAGCAGTTCTTC	CASSQQLAGSEQFF
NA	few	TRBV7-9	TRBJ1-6	TGTGCCAGCAGCCTGGTCACAGGGACACCCCTCCACTTT	CASSLVTGTPLHF
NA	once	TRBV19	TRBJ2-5	TGTGCCAGTAGTGATATCCCGGGGGTAGAGACCCAGTACTTC	CASSDIPGVETQYF
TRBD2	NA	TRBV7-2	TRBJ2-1	TGTGCCAGCAGCTCGCCCTCGGGACTAGCGGGGGCCCCACATGAGCAGTTCTTC	CASSSPSGLAGAPHEQFF
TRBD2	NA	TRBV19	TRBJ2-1	TGTGCCAGTAGTATAGGCGGGAGGGCGGGGAATGAGCAGTTCTTC	CASSIGGRAGNEQFF
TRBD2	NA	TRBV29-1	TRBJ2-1	TGCAGCGGTGGGACTAGCGGGAGAGGGCAGTTCTTC	CSGGTSGRGQFF
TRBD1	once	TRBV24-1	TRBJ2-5	TGTGCCACCAGTGATTCCAGGACAGGTCAAGAGACCCAGTACTTC	CATSDSRTGQETQYF